This record covers a single TCR beta chain. These data come from a study of blood T cell repertoires in COVID-19. In the study overall: Acute-phase and convalescent COVID-19 samples originated in the United States, Italy and Spain. Sample material is recorded as cDNA or gDNA derived from T cells, B-cell-depleted T cells, or PBMCs.

In the original processing: Nucleated cell number was recorded as an estimate derived from reference gene primer amplification. Measured with immunoSEQ multiplex PCR; TCRdb has only the in-frame clones, and not every one. The DNA was the basis for D and trimming; V, J and clone size are from that table. The sample lists over 85,000 clones, approximately 82% occurring once. Trimming took 3 bases from V and 5 from J; bases not matched to a gene: 7. Germline V gene lookup returns CDR1 SEHNR and CDR2 FQNEAQ (reference sequence). This CDR3 spans 15 amino acids. The clonotype comes from an elderly woman with acute or convalescent COVID-19. What was sequenced was peripheral blood. The chain joins TRBV7-9 to TRBJ1-2; 9 nucleotides agree with TRBD1. The CDR3 region has the DNA TGTGCCAGCAGCTTGGGACAGGGAAGAGGATATGGCTACACCTTC. It is translated as CASSLGQGRGYGYTF.